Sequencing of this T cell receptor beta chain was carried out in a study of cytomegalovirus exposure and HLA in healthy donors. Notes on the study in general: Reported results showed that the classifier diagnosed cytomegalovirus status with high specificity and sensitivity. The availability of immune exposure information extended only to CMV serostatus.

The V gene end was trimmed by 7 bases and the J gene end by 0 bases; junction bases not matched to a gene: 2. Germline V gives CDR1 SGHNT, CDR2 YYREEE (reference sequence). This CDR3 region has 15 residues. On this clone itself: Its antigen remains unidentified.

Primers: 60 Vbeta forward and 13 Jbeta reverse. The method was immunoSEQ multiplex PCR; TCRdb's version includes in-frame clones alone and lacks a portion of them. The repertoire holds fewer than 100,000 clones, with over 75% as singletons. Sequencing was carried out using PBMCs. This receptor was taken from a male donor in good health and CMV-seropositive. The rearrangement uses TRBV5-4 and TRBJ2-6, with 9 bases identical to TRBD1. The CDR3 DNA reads TGTGCCAGCGGGACAGGGAGCTCTGGGGCCAACGTCCTGACTTTC. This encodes CASGTGSSGANVLTF.